This paragraph reports one TCR beta chain. The data are from a study of blood T cell repertoires in COVID-19. For the study at large: Specimens from acute and convalescent COVID-19 originated in the United States, Italy and Spain. The cDNA or gDNA used as material had been derived from T cells, B-cell-depleted T cells, or PBMCs.

The germline V and J ends were trimmed by 2 bases and 0 bases, with 9 bases remaining between them. Germline CDR1 is LGHDT and CDR2 is YNNKEL (reference sequence). The CDR3 is made up of 15 amino acids. How the authors handled the data: By means of reference gene primer amplification, nucleated cell counts were estimated. The method was immunoSEQ multiplex PCR; TCRdb's version includes in-frame clones alone and lacks a portion of them. Clone size and the V and J calls come from that table; the DNA yielded D and trimming. The sample carries approximately 110,000 clones, roughly 80% recorded once. This chain connects TRBV3-1 (or the pseudogene TRBV3-2) to TRBJ2-3; D might be TRBD1 (6 bases). Sequenced sample: peripheral blood. The sequence came from a woman between 65 and 79 years old with acute or convalescent COVID-19. CDR3 bases: TGTGCCAGCAGCCAACAGGGGACGAGCACAGATACGCAGTATTTT. This sequence encodes CASSQQGTSTDTQYF.